Included here is one T cell receptor (beta chain) sequence, with context. Per germline, CDR1 MNHEY and CDR2 SVGAGI. Trimming removed 1 base at V and 6 bases at J, with 15 bases between. CDR3 size: 16 residues. Source study methods: Estimates of nucleated cell counts were drawn from the amplification of reference gene primers. Assay: immunoSEQ multiplex PCR; the TCRdb copy retains only in-frame clones and omits some. V and J calls and clone size come straight from that table; D and trimming were deduced from the DNA. The sample has approximately 150,000 clones, 85% seen once; the top ten hold around 1.1%. This entry is derived from a study of blood T cell repertoires in COVID-19. Study as a whole: There were acute and convalescent COVID-19 samples, and they came from the United States, Italy and Spain. From T cells, B-cell-depleted T cells, or PBMCs came the material, which was cDNA or gDNA.

This receptor was obtained from a middle-aged man with acute or convalescent COVID-19. The sequenced sample was peripheral blood. J is TRBJ2-2 and V is TRBV6-5, with a possible D match to TRBD2 (7 bases). The CDR3 loop reads CASSYLWSGGPGELFF. The CDR3 bases are TGTGCCAGCAGTTACTTGTGGTCGGGGGGCCCCGGGGAGCTGTTTTTT.